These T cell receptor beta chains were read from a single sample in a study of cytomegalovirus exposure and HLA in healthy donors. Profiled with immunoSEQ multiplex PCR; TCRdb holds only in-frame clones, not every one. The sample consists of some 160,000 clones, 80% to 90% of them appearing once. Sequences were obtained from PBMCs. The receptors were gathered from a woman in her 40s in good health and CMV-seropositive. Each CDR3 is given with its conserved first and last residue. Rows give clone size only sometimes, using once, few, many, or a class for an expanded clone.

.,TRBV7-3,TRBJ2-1,CASSLMPGGNEQFF
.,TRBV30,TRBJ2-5,CALGGDGAVQETQYF
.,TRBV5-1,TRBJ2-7,CASSPQDRASYGQYF
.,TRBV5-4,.,CASSQTGTGIGDEQYF
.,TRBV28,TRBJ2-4,CASSFSPGSAKNIQYF
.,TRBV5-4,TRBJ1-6,CASSQAPTGWNSPLHF
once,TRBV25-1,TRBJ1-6,CASSDREGVHSPLHF
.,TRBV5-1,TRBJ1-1,CASSLQGHDTEAFF
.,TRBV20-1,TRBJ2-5,CSARTGTQYF
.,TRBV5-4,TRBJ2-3,CASSLGVAGGPPDTQYF
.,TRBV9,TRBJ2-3,CASSVGPQFRHPDTQYF
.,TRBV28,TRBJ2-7,CASSLLPTGLAGDYEQYF
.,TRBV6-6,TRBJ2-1,CASSLRAGGQFF
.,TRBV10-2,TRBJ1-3,CASSESQGSTIYF
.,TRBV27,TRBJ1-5,CASSLNPRNQPQHF
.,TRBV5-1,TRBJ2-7,CASSSQGPYEQYF
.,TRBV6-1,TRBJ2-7,CASSGQATYEQYF
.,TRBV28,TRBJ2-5,CASSQTSGGAYGETQYF
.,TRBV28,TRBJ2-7,CASSPDPGEPYEQYF
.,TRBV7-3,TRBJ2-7,CASSSAGGPGYEQYF
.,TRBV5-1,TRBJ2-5,CASSLRFGAGGGNHQETQYF
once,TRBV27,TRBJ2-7,CASSSFVGAVAYEQYF
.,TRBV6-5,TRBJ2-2,CASSSLPGVAGELFF
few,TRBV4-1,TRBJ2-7,CASSQDGTGDYEQYF